This TCR beta chain emerged from a study of shared clonotypes between healthy human individuals. Here immunoSEQ multiplex PCR was the method, and the copy in TCRdb shows in-frame clones only, minus some. The data show more than 2,000,000 clones, about 92% seen once. Deletions cut 0 bases from V and 2 bases from J, with 11 bases between. Germline V gene lookup returns CDR1 ENHRY and CDR2 SYGVKD. CDR3 length equals 17 residues. V gene TRBV10-3 combines with J gene TRBJ2-6; the D gene is possibly TRBD1 (5 bases). The sequenced sample consisted of naive CD4+ T cells sorted from blood. The subset was: CD45RA+ positively selected. This clonotype was sampled from a man aged 18 to 29 in good health. CDR3 DNA: TGTGCCATCAGTGAGTCGAGCCCAGGGACTGGGGCCAACGTCCTGACTTTC. Its translation is CAISESSPGTGANVLTF.